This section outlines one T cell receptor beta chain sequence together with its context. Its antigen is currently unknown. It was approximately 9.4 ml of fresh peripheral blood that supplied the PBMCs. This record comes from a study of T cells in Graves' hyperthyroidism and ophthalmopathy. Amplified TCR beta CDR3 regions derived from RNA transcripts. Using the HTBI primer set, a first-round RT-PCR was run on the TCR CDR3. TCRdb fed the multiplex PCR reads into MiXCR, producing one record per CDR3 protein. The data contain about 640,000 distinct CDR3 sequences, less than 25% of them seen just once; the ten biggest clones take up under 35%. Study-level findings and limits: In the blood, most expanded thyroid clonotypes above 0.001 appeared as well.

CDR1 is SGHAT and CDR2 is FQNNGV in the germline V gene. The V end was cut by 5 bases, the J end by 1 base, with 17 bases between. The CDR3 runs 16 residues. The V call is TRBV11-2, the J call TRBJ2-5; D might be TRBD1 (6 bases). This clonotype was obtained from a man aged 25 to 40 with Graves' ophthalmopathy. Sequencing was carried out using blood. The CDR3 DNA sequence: TGTGCCAGCAGCGCCAGGGGTAGCGTGATCCAAGAGACCCAGTACTTC. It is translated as CASSARGSVIQETQYF.